The source of this T cell receptor (beta chain) is a study of blood T cell repertoires in COVID-19. Libraries were prepared by immunoSEQ multiplex PCR; TCRdb keeps only in-frame clonotypes and omits some of them. This sample has hundreds of thousands of clones, with over 80% found just once. J was trimmed by 7 bases and V by 4 bases; bases with no gene match: 10. CDR1 SGHNT and CDR2 YYREEE come from the germline V gene (reference sequence). The CDR3 is made up of 15 amino acids. The receptor comes from a man aged 50-60 years who had been exposed to COVID-19. The sample taken for sequencing was PBMCs or T cells enriched from blood (not recorded which). The rearrangement joins TRBV5-4 to TRBJ2-1; 8 bases agree with TRBD2. The CDR3 DNA reads TGTGCCAGCAGCAGCATTAACTCGGGGGGGAATGAGCAGTTCTTC. Residues: CASSSINSGGNEQFF. Full variable domain (rest looked up from reference TRBV5-4 and TRBJ2-1): ETGVTQSPTHLIKTRGQQVTLRCSSQSGHNTVSWYQQALGQGPQFIFQYYREEENGRGNFPPRFSGLQFPNYSSELNVNALELDDSALYLCASSSINSGGNEQFFGPGTRLTVL.